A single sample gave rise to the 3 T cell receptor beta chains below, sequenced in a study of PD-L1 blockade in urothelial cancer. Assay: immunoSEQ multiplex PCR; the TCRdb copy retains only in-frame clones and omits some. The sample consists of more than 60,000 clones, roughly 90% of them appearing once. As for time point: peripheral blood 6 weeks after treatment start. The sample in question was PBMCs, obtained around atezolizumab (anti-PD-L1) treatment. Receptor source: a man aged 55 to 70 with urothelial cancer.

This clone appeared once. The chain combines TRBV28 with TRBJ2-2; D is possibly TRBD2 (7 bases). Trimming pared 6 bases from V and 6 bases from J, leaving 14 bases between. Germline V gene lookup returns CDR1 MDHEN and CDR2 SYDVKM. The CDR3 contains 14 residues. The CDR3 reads CASREGGFAGELFF. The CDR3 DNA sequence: TGTGCCAGCAGGGAGGGGGGGTTTGCCGGGGAGCTGTTTTTT.

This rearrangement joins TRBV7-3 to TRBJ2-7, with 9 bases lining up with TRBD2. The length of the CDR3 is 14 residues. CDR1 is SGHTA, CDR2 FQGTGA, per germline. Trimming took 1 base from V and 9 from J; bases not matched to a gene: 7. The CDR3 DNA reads TGTGCCAGCAGCTTAAAGGGGCGGGAGGGGCCGCAGTACTTC. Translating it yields CASSLKGREGPQYF.

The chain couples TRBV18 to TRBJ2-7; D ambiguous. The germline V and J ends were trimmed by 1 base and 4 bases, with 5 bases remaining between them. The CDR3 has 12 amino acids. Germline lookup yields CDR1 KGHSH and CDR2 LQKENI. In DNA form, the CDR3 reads TGTGCCAGCTCACCACTAGCATACGAGCAGTACTTC. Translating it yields CASSPLAYEQYF.